This record concerns one T cell receptor beta chain sequence. The target antigen is unknown. These data are taken from a study of identical twins. Notes on the study in general: Insertions were reduced in abundant cord blood beta clonotypes but not in memory repertoires. Invariant populations such as MAIT and iNKT cells could partly muddle zero-insertion analyses.

The trim removed 5 bases at V and 4 bases at J, leaving 10 bases unmatched. This CDR3 region has 16 residues. TCRdb independently ran MiXCR on the 5' RACE reads; one entry per CDR3 protein. The sample has under 900,000 distinct CDR3 sequences, around an eighth seen once. This sample also belongs to another study, concerning yellow fever vaccine responses in identical twins. That work states: Reported findings indicate that twins' vaccine T cell responses seemed partially convergent, partially personalized.

The chain employs TRBV12-3 or TRBV12-4 and TRBJ2-5, with TRBD2 matching 10 bases. The specimen sequenced was PBMCs. The source is a woman younger than 35 in good health. CDR3 nucleotide sequence: TGTGCCAGCAGTCTATCCCCGGGACTAGCGTCAGAGACCCAGTACTTC. Its translation is CASSLSPGLASETQYF.